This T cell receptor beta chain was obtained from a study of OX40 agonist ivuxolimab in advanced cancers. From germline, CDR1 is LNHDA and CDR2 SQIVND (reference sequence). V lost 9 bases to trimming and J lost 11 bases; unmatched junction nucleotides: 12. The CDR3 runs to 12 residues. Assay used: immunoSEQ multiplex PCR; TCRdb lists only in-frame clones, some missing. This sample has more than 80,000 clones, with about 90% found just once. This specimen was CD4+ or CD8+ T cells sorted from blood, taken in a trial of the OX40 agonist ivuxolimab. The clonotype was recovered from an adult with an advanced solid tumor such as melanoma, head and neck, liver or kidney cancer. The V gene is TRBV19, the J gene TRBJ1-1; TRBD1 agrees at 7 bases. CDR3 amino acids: CASDREGSGAFF. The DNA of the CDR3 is TGTGCCAGCGACAGGGAAGGCTCGGGCGCTTTCTTT.